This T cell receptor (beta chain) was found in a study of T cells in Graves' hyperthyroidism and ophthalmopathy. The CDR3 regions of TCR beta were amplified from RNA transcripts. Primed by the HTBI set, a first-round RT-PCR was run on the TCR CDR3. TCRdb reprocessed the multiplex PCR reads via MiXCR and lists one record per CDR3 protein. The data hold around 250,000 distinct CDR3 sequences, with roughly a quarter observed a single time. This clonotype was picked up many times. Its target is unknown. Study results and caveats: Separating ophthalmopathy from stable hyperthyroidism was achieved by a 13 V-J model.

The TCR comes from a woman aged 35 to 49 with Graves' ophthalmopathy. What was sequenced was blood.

The CDR3 spells CASSVGMGNTEAFF. CDR3 coding DNA: TGTGCCAGCAGTGTCGGGATGGGGAACACTGAAGCTTTCTTT. The rearrangement links TRBV6-1 to TRBJ1-1, with D hard to call. Germline values: CDR1 MNHNS, CDR2 SASEGT. Trimming took 4 bases from V and 1 from J, leaving 10 bases between them. The CDR3 runs 14 residues.